One sample yielded the 7 T cell receptor beta chains listed below, sequenced in a study of blood T cell repertoires in COVID-19 (TCRdb year 2020). Receptor amplification or capture employed the immunoSEQ multiplex PCR assay. TCRdb took this table from immuneACCESS and kept in-frame rearrangements with V and J called. Such tables lack part of the clones; where checked against another copy, unresolved V genes explain under half of the gap, and the rest is unexplained. This sample is represented by about 250,000 clones; 75% to 90% of them were singletons. The ten most abundant clones make up 2.4% of the sample. Specimen: PBMCs or T cells enriched from blood (not recorded which). The receptor source for this set is a woman younger than 35 who had recovered from COVID-19.

J is TRBJ2-3 and V is TRBV6-5; TRBD2 might be the D (6 bases). Trimming cost V 4 bases and J 6 bases, with 11 bases left between them. This CDR3 region has 13 residues. Germline V gene data show CDR1 as MNHEY and CDR2 as SVGAGI. CDR3 nucleotides: TGTGCCAGCAGTTCCGCAGGGACTGATACGCAGTATTTT. Amino acid sequence: CASSSAGTDTQYF.

This chain joins TRBV4-1 and TRBJ2-1; D is perhaps TRBD2 (6 bases). The CDR3 is 15 amino acids. Germline V lookup: CDR1 MGHRA, CDR2 YSYEKL. The V gene lost 3 bases and the J gene lost 3 bases, with 12 bases spanning the gap. CDR3 region: CASSQARDFYNEQFF. In DNA, the CDR3 is TGCGCCAGCAGCCAGGCCCGGGACTTCTACAATGAGCAGTTCTTC.

The table lists this clone with a few counts. An end of the junction does not agree with germline; a read error may underlie this. The chain couples TRBV4-1 to TRBJ1-1; no reliable D call. CDR1 and CDR2 from the germline V gene are MGHRA and YSYEKL. The CDR3 loop spans 17 amino acids. The DNA of the CDR3 is TGCGCCAGCAGTCAAGGATTGGCAGGCGTGGGGAACACTGAAGCTTTCTTT. Amino acid sequence: CASSQGLAGVGNTEAFF.

The chain combines TRBV5-1 with TRBJ2-3; D unclear. Trimming took off 2 bases at V and 2 bases at J, with 9 bases between the two ends. The CDR3 is made up of 14 amino acids. Germline-derived CDR1 and CDR2 are SGHRS and YFSETQ. CDR3 in DNA: TGCGCCAGCAGCTTTAACTCTAACACAGATACGCAGTATTTT. It is translated as CASSFNSNTDTQYF.

This clone was recorded at least ten times. V is TRBV5-5 and J is TRBJ1-4; D uncertain. Germline CDR1 and CDR2: SGHKS and YYEKEE (reference sequence). The CDR3 runs 16 residues. Between the trimmed V and J ends, which lost 4 bases and 5 bases, there was a span of 18 bases. For the CDR3, the DNA is TGTGCCAGCAGCGCTAAAGTTTTACTGCGAAATGAAAAACTGTTTTTT. Protein sequence: CASSAKVLLRNEKLFF.

This rearrangement joins TRBV27 to TRBJ2-7; the match to TRBD2 covers 10 bases. The CDR3 length is 15 residues. Per the germline V gene, CDR1 is MNHEY and CDR2 is SMNVEV (reference sequence). The V gene end was trimmed by 5 bases and the J gene end by 2 bases; junction bases not matched to a gene: 6. CDR3: CASSPSSGGPYEQYF. In nucleotides, the CDR3 is TGTGCCAGCAGTCCCTCTAGCGGGGGCCCCTACGAGCAGTACTTC.

The CDR3 protein is CASSALASGGALYEQYF. DNA of the CDR3: TGTGCCAGCAGTGCGTTGGCTAGCGGGGGGGCACTCTACGAGCAGTACTTC. V usage is TRBV6-4 and J usage is TRBJ2-7; 12 positions match TRBD2. The CDR3 is 17 amino acids. Trimming took 4 bases from V and 3 from J; bases not matched to a gene: 10. CDR1 MRHNA and CDR2 SNTAGT come from the germline V gene.